The rows below give T cell receptor beta chains drawn from one sample of a study of CD8 T cells in ankylosing spondylitis. TCRdb analysed the 5' RACE reads with MiXCR anew, one entry per CDR3 protein. The table shows over 700,000 distinct CDR3 sequences, with around a fifth occurring only once. The sample consisted of blood, either unsorted or a sorted T cell fraction (not recorded which). Every receptor here comes from a male donor with ankylosing spondylitis. CDR3s include the opening cysteine and the closing phenylalanine or tryptophan. A D gene is named only where the DNA matches it firmly. Where a row states a size, it is once, few, many or the class of an expanded clone; other rows omit it.

j_call | clone_size | v_call | d_call | cdr3_aa | cdr3_nt
TRBJ1-1 | few | TRBV7-8 | - | CASSLVPRGGMNTEAFF | TGTGCCAGCAGCTTAGTACCCAGGGGAGGAATGAACACTGAAGCTTTCTTT
TRBJ2-7 | few | TRBV4-2 | TRBD2 | CASSQGGPGGGEQYF | TGTGCCAGCAGCCAAGGAGGTCCGGGAGGGGGTGAGCAGTACTTC
TRBJ2-2 | - | TRBV10-2 | - | CASSGGQFVRELFF | TGCGCCAGCAGTGGGGGCCAGTTTGTTCGGGAGCTGTTTTTT
TRBJ1-4 | few | TRBV7-9 | - | CASSFGGSDEKLFF | TGTGCCAGCAGCTTCGGGGGTTCGGATGAAAAACTGTTTTTT
TRBJ1-1 | - | TRBV6-1 | TRBD1 | CASTKRQGPDTEAFF | TGTGCCAGCACCAAGAGACAGGGGCCTGACACTGAAGCTTTCTTT
TRBJ1-5 | - | TRBV7-2 | - | CASSSPPSALNQPQHF | TGTGCCAGCAGCTCCCCCCCCAGTGCTCTCAATCAGCCCCAGCATTTT
TRBJ2-2 | - | TRBV20-1 | TRBD2 | CSASLGRGTGELFF | TGCAGTGCTAGTCTCGGGAGGGGGACCGGGGAGCTGTTTTTT
TRBJ2-5 | - | TRBV27 | - | CASSFGTPPQETQYF | TGTGCCAGCAGTTTCGGGACTCCCCCCCAAGAGACCCAGTACTTC
TRBJ2-1 | few | TRBV4-1 | - | CASSQDWGTYNEQFF | TGCGCCAGCAGCCAAGACTGGGGGACTTACAATGAGCAGTTCTTC
TRBJ1-1 | - | TRBV5-1 | - | CASSLGQAPEAFF | TGCGCCAGCAGCTTGGGTCAGGCACCCGAGGCTTTCTTT
TRBJ2-3 | few | TRBV4-2 | TRBD2 | CASSQDFAGGRFDTQYF | TGTGCCAGCAGCCAAGATTTTGCGGGAGGGCGCTTTGATACGCAGTATTTT
TRBJ1-1 | - | TRBV12-3/TRBV12-4 | - | CASRPSGYGGMNTEAFF | TGTGCCAGCAGGCCAAGCGGGTACGGGGGAATGAACACTGAAGCTTTCTTT
TRBJ2-7 | few | TRBV6-2/TRBV6-3 | - | CASSYPGNEQYF | TGTGCCAGCAGTTACCCCGGGAACGAGCAGTACTTC
TRBJ2-7 | - | TRBV7-3 | - | CASSLGQESSYEQYF | TGTGCCAGCAGCTTAGGGCAGGAGAGCTCCTACGAGCAGTACTTC
TRBJ2-5 | - | TRBV12-3/TRBV12-4 | - | CASKRNQETQYF | TGTGCCAGCAAGAGGAATCAAGAGACCCAGTACTTC
TRBJ1-2 | few | TRBV29-1 | - | CSVDQQGSRGYTF | TGCAGCGTGGACCAGCAGGGTTCTCGTGGCTACACCTTC
TRBJ2-1 | few | TRBV6-5 | - | CASSYGANNEQFF | TGTGCCAGCAGTTACGGGGCAAACAATGAGCAGTTCTTC
TRBJ2-7 | - | TRBV5-5 | - | CASSPPGNLPRYEQYF | TGTGCCAGCAGCCCCCCTGGGAACCTCCCGAGGTACGAGCAGTACTTC
TRBJ2-7 | few | TRBV2 | TRBD1 | CASRTGFYEQYF | TGTGCCAGCAGGACAGGGTTCTACGAGCAGTACTTC
TRBJ2-2 | - | TRBV12-3/TRBV12-4 | - | CASSSLQEGLFF | TGTGCCAGCAGTTCCTTACAGGAGGGGCTGTTTTTT
TRBJ2-1 | few | TRBV2 | - | CASSERTEQFF | TGTGCCAGCAGTGAAAGGACTGAGCAGTTCTTC
TRBJ2-1 | - | TRBV28 | TRBD2 | CASSLRQRTSNDEQFF | TGTGCCAGCAGTTTACGACAGAGGACTAGTAACGATGAGCAGTTCTTC
TRBJ2-1 | many | TRBV7-2 | TRBD2 | CASSPLALDYNEQFF | TGTGCCAGCAGCCCACTAGCGCTAGACTACAATGAGCAGTTCTTC
TRBJ2-1 | few | TRBV6-2/TRBV6-3 | - | CASSYPEGGVTWSYNEQFF | TGTGCCAGCAGTTACCCCGAAGGCGGGGTGACTTGGTCCTACAATGAGCAGTTCTTC
TRBJ2-3 | many | TRBV3-1 | - | CASSQRGTADTQYF | TGTGCCAGCAGCCAGCGAGGGACGGCGGATACGCAGTATTTT
TRBJ1-2 | - | TRBV7-2 | - | CASSWLSGALYGYTF | TGTGCCAGCAGCTGGCTCAGCGGGGCCCTCTATGGCTACACCTTC
TRBJ2-7 | - | TRBV25-1 | - | CASSVLGGLEQYF | TGTGCCAGCAGTGTACTAGGTGGTTTGGAGCAGTACTTC
TRBJ2-3 | - | TRBV9 | TRBD2 | CASTSGTGGPSDTQYF | TGTGCCAGCACCTCGGGGACGGGAGGGCCGTCAGATACGCAGTATTTT
TRBJ1-2 | - | TRBV30 | - | CAWSWANYGYTF | TGTGCCTGGAGTTGGGCTAACTATGGCTACACCTTC
TRBJ2-1 | - | TRBV9 | TRBD2 | CASSVKSAGGYNEQFF | TGTGCCAGCAGCGTAAAGTCAGCGGGAGGCTACAATGAGCAGTTCTTC
TRBJ1-5 | few | TRBV6-4 | TRBD1 | CASSRPGQGGGSNQPQHF | TGTGCCAGCAGCCGACCGGGACAGGGTGGAGGGAGCAATCAGCCCCAGCATTTT
TRBJ1-5 | many | TRBV12-3/TRBV12-4 | TRBD1 | CASRGQGHSNQPQHF | TGTGCCAGCCGGGGACAGGGGCATAGCAATCAGCCCCAGCATTTT
TRBJ2-5 | - | TRBV3-1 | TRBD1 | CASSPTGAWGKYF | TGTGCCAGCAGTCCAACAGGGGCTTGGGGGAAGTACTTC
TRBJ2-5 | - | TRBV20-1 | - | CSARDPGMVTQYF | TGCAGTGCTAGAGATCCAGGGATGGTGACCCAGTACTTC
TRBJ2-1 | many | TRBV4-3 | - | CASVFRDEQFF | TGCGCCAGCGTATTCAGGGATGAGCAGTTCTTC
TRBJ2-3 | once | TRBV29-1 | TRBD2 | CSPAFGLAGGRVTDTQYF | TGCAGCCCTGCGTTCGGGCTAGCGGGAGGCCGGGTCACAGATACGCAGTATTTT
TRBJ1-5 | few | TRBV10-2 | - | CASSGQVNQPQHF | TGCGCCAGCAGTGGTCAGGTCAATCAGCCCCAGCATTTT
TRBJ2-3 | - | TRBV6-2/TRBV6-3 | - | CASSSEWRTTDTQYF | TGTGCCAGCAGTTCAGAGTGGCGAACGACAGATACGCAGTATTTT
TRBJ2-7 | - | TRBV7-2 | - | CASSSSGSTAGEQYF | TGTGCCAGCAGCTCTTCCGGGAGTACCGCGGGGGAGCAGTACTTC
TRBJ1-1 | many | TRBV12-3/TRBV12-4 | - | CASSFIGGEAFF | TGTGCCAGCAGTTTCATTGGGGGTGAAGCTTTCTTT
TRBJ1-2 | few | TRBV20-1 | - | CSALLRINYGYTF | TGCAGTGCCCTCCTACGGATCAACTATGGCTACACCTTC